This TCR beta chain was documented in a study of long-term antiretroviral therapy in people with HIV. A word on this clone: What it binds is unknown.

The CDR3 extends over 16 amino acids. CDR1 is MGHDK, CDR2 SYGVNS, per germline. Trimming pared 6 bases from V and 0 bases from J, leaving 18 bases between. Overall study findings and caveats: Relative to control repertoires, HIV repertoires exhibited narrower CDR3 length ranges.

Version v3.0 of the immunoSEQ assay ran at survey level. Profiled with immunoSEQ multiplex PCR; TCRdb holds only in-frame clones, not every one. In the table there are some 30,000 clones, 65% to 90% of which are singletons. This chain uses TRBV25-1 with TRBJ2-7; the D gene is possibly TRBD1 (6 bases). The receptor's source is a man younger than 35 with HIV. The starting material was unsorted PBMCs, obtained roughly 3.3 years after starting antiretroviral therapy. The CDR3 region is CASRGSFGTFSYEQYF. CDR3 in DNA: TGTGCCAGCAGAGGTTCTTTCGGGACATTCTCCTACGAGCAGTACTTC.